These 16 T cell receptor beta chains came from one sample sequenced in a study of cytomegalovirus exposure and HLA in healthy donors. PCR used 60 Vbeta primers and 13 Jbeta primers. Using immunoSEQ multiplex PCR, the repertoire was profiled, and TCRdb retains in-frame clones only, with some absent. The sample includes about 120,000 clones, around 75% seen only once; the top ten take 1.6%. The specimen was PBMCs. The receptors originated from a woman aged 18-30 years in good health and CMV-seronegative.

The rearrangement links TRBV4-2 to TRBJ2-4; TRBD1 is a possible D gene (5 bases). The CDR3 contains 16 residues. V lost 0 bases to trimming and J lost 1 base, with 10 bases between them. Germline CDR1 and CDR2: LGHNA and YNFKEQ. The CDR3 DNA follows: TGTGCCAGCAGCCAAGACAGGGATATCGCCAAAAACATTCAGTACTTC. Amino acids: CASSQDRDIAKNIQYF.

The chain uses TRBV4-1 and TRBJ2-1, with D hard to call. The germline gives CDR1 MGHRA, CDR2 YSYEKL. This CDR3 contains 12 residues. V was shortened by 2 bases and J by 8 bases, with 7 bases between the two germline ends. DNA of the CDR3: TGCGCCAGCAGCCAACAAACGGATGAGCAGTTCTTC. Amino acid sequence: CASSQQTDEQFF.

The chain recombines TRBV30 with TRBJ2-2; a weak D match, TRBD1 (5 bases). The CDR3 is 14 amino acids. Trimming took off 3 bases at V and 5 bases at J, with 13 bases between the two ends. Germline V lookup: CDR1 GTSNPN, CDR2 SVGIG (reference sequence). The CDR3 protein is CAWSGQGGTGELFF. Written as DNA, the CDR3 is TGTGCCTGGAGCGGGCAGGGTGGAACCGGGGAGCTGTTTTTT. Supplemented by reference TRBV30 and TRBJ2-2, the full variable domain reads SQTIHQWPATLVQPVGSPLSLECTVEGTSNPNLYWYRQAAGRGLQLLFYSVGIGQISSEVPQNLSASRPQDRQFILSSKKLLLSDSGFYLCAWSGQGGTGELFFGEGSRLTVL.

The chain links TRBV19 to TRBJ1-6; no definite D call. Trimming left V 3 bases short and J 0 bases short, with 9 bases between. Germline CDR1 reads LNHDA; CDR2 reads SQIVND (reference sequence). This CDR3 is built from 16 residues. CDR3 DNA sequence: TGTGCCAGTAGTATCGGAGAACGCTCCTATAATTCACCCCTCCACTTT. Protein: CASSIGERSYNSPLHF.

CDR3 in DNA: TGCGCCAGCAGCTTGGACAGTACGGGAAACACCATATATTTT. Its protein product is CASSLDSTGNTIYF. The chain combines TRBV5-1 with TRBJ1-3; D uncertain. The germline V gene has CDR1 SGHRS and CDR2 YFSETQ. Trimming shortened V by 0 bases and J by 4 bases, and 8 bases separated the two germline ends. CDR3 size: 14 residues.

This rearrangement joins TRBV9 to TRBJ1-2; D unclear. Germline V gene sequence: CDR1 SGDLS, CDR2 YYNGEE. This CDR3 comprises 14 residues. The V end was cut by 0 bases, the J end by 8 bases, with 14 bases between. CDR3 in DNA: TGTGCCAGCAGCGTAGCGCCTGACGGGTACGGCTACACCTTC. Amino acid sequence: CASSVAPDGYGYTF. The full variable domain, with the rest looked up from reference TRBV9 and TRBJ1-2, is DSGVTQTPKHLITATGQRVTLRCSPRSGDLSVYWYQQSLDQGLQFLIQYYNGEERAKGNILERFSAQQFPDLHSELNLSSLELGDSALYFCASSVAPDGYGYTFGSGTRLTVV.

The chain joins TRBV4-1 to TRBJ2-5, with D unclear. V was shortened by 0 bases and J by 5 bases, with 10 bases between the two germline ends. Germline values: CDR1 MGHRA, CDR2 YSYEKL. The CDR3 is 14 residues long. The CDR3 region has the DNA TGCGCCAGCAGCCAAGAGCCAGGCCGGGAGACCCAGTACTTC. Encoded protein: CASSQEPGRETQYF.

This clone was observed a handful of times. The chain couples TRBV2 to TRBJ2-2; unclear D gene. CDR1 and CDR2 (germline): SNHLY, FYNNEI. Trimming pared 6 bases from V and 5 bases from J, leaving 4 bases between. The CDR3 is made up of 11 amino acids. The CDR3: CASRETGELFF. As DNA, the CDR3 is TGTGCCAGCAGGGAGACCGGGGAGCTGTTTTTT.

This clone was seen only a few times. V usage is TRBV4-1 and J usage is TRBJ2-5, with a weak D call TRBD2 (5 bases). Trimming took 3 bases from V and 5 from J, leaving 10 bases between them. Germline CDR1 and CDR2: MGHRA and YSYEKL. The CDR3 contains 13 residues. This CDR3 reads CASSHPRGETQYF. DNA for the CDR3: TGCGCCAGCAGCCACCCCAGAGGGGAGACCCAGTACTTC.

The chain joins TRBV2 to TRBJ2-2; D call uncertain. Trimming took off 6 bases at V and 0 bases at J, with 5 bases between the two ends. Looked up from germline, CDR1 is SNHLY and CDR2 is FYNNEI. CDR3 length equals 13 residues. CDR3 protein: CASSPTNTGELFF. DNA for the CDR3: TGTGCCAGCAGCCCTACGAACACCGGGGAGCTGTTTTTT.

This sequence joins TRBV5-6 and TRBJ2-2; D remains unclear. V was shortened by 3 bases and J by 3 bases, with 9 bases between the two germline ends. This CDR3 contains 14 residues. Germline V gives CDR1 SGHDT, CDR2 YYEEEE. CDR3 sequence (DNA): TGTGCCAGCAGCTACCAACTGCACACCGGGGAGCTGTTTTTT. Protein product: CASSYQLHTGELFF.

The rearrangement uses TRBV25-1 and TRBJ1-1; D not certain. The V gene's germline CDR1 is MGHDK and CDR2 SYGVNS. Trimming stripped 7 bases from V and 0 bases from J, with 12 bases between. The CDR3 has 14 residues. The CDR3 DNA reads TGTGCCAGCATTCCCCTCGGTATGAACACTGAAGCTTTCTTT. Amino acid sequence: CASIPLGMNTEAFF.

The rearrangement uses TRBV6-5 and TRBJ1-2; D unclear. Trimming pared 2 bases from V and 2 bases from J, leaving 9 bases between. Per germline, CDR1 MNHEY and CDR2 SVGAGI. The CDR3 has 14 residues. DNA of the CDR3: TGTGCCAGCAGTTACCGGGAGGTGAACTATGGCTACACCTTC. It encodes CASSYREVNYGYTF.

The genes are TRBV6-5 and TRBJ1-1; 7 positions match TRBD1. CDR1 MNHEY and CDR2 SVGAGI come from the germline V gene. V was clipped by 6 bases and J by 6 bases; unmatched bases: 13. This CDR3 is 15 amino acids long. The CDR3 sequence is CASRPGAGGLPEAFF. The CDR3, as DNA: TGTGCCAGCAGGCCGGGGGCAGGGGGGCTCCCTGAAGCTTTCTTT.

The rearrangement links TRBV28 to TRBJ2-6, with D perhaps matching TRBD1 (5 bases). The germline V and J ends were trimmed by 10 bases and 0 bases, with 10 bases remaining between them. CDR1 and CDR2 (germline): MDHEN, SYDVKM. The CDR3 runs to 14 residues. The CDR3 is CAISTASGANVLTF. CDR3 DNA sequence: TGTGCCATCTCGACAGCCTCTGGGGCCAACGTCCTGACTTTC.

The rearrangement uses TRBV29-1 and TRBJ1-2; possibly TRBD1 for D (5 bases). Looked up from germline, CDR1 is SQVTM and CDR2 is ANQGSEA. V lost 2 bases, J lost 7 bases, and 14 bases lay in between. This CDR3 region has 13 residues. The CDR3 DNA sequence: TGCAGCGTTGAAAGTGGGGGGATAAGTGGCTACACCTTC. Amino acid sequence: CSVESGGISGYTF. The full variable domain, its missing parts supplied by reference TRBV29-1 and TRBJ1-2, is SAVISQKPSRDICQRGTSLTIQCQVDSQVTMMFWYRQQPGQSLTLIATANQGSEATYESGFVIDKFPISRPNLTFSTLTVSNMSPEDSSIYLCSVESGGISGYTFGSGTRLTVV.